This T cell receptor (beta chain) was recovered during a study of blood T cell repertoires in COVID-19. At the level of the study: Material from acute and convalescent COVID-19 was sourced from the United States, Italy and Spain. From T cells, B-cell-depleted T cells, or PBMCs came the material, which was cDNA or gDNA.

This CDR3 comprises 13 residues. Germline-derived CDR1 and CDR2 are KGHSH and LQKENI. V lost 2 bases, J lost 6 bases, and 8 bases lay in between. Per the study methods: Reference gene primer amplification in the assay estimated nucleated cell counts. Generated by immunoSEQ multiplex PCR, the TCRdb table keeps only in-frame clones and is missing some. V, J and clone size were drawn from that table, and D and trimming were deduced from the DNA. This repertoire shows tens of thousands of clones, roughly 80% found once; its top ten account for 2.5% to 3.5%. The origin of this receptor is a man in his sixties with acute or convalescent COVID-19. The sequencing input was peripheral blood. The rearrangement links TRBV18 to TRBJ2-1, with TRBD1 as a possible D gene (6 bases). For the CDR3, the DNA is TGTGCCAGCTCACCAACAGGGTCCAATGAGCAGTTCTTC. This sequence encodes CASSPTGSNEQFF.